This entry describes one T cell receptor (beta chain). All included Susac syndrome patients satisfied recently defined diagnostic criteria for definite or probable disease. These data originate in a study of CD8 T cells in Susac syndrome. The wider study: Intravenous immunoglobulin alone or corticosteroids were being given to patients with Susac syndrome at blood draw, unless they were therapy-naive.

With random hexamers, reverse transcription was performed on about 0.45 to 1 ug of RNA. A multiplex approach, immunoSEQ multiplex PCR, amplified TCR beta CDR3 across 54 Vbeta and 13 Jbeta. In TCRdb, the immunoSEQ multiplex PCR reads were re-called with MiXCR into one record per CDR3 protein. The sample includes 50,000 to 55,000 distinct CDR3 sequences, around 95% of them seen just once. Germline V gene sequence: CDR1 KGHSH, CDR2 LQKENI. The germline V and J ends were trimmed by 0 bases and 9 bases, with 9 bases remaining between them. The CDR3 runs to 13 residues. This TCR was recovered from a human donor with Susac syndrome. V is TRBV18 and J is TRBJ2-1; tentative D call: TRBD1 (5 bases). Sequenced input: CD8+ T cells from PBMCs. This CDR3 reads CASSPPEGVEQFF. The CDR3 coding sequence is TGTGCCAGCTCACCACCGGAAGGGGTTGAGCAGTTCTTC. Together with reference TRBV18 and TRBJ2-1, the CDR3 gives the full variable domain: NAGVMQNPRHLVRRRGQEARLRCSPMKGHSHVYWYRQLPEEGLKFMVYLQKENIIDESGMPKERFSAEFPKEGPSILRIQQVVRGDSAAYFCASSPPEGVEQFFGPGTRLTVL.